Listed here is a single TCR beta chain. This specimen belongs to a study of blood T cell repertoires in COVID-19. Data came from immunoSEQ multiplex PCR; TCRdb stores just in-frame clones and leaves some out. The sample shows around 250,000 clones, just under 90% of them seen only once. Trimming shortened V by 7 bases and J by 8 bases, and 20 bases separated the two germline ends. The V gene's germline CDR1 is MDHEN and CDR2 SYDVKM. The CDR3 spans 14 residues. The V call is TRBV28, the J call TRBJ1-2, with a tentative D call TRBD1 (6 bases). The clonotype comes from a man aged 50-59 years who had been exposed to COVID-19. Sequencing used PBMCs or T cells enriched from blood (not recorded which). DNA for the CDR3: TGTGCCAGCAATCCGGACAGCCAAAGCGGAGGCTACACCTTC. It codes for CASNPDSQSGGYTF.